The clone carrying this T cell receptor (beta chain) has just a few counts. Its antigen is undetermined. The CDR3 sequence is 14 residues long. From germline, CDR1 is MRHNA and CDR2 SNTAGT. After removal of 2 bases from V and 11 bases from J, the junction contained 10 bases not matched to a gene. The data are from a study of identical twins. Study-wide points: Twin-shared out-of-frame alpha sequences showed excess low generation probability. Beta clonotypes that were abundant in cord blood contained fewer insertions, a pattern absent from memory repertoires.

Using its own MiXCR run on the 5' RACE reads, TCRdb lists one record per CDR3 protein. Of 700,000 or so distinct CDR3 sequences in the sample, 21% are singletons; the top ten hold around 4.4%. Each donor (without exception) was a healthy Caucasian. The same sample was also used in a study of T cells expressing NK-cell markers. This second study notes: Eight donors were sequenced, of whom seven were HCMV-seropositive, while the remaining one was HCMV-seronegative.

V usage is TRBV6-4 and J usage is TRBJ2-3; 7 nucleotides match TRBD2. The specimen sequenced was PBMCs. This clonotype was sampled from a woman younger than 35 in good health. The CDR3 DNA sequence: TGTGCCAGCAGTGACAATAAAGCGGGGACCGGGCAGTATTTT. This encodes CASSDNKAGTGQYF.